The sequence of this TCR beta chain was determined in a study of shared clonotypes between healthy human individuals (dated by TCRdb to the early 2020s). The study in broad terms: The cohort comprised a couple of women and three men aged 18 to 49 years. Leukapheresis yielded between about 0.85 and 9.5 billion PBMCs per donor. To increase sequencing depth and limit assay-specific biases, TCR repertoire library preparation and sequencing were carried out by different laboratories using diverse techniques. To estimate repertoire size and how much clonotype sharing occurs between individuals, the study deeply sequenced the blood TCR repertoires of several healthy adults. Per donor, three plates each were used for CD4 naive and CD4 memory, two for CD8 naive, and one for CD8 memory. The investigation overall reported the following: Pairwise subsampling indicated that sequencing depth was expected to affect the degree of clonotype sharing among donors. Estimated clonotype richness was generally larger for naive than for memory subsets. Incomplete sequencing was indicated by rarefaction of sorted-subset datasets, despite the large sequencing depth. Across four donors, roughly 5.1% of naive CD4, approximately 3.5% of naive CD8, 2% to 2.5% of memory CD4, and 0.4% of memory CD8 clonotypes were shared. Clonotypes shared by all four sorted-subset donors showed higher generation probabilities than non-shared clonotypes. Sampling was restricted to blood, and TCR repertoires in tissues likely differ from the TCR repertoires found in blood. Because the study included a small number of donors, the genetic and exposure-history diversity represented was limited.

The germline V gene yields SGHDN for CDR1 and FVKESK for CDR2. Unmatched junction bases come to 16, with V trimmed by 4 bases and J by 5 bases. The CDR3 runs 18 residues from the cysteine to the phenylalanine. The retained sequence is limited to the CDR3, 54 bases, with the frame set at the first base. TCR CDR3 regions were amplified from genomic DNA by multiplex PCR using the deep immunoSEQ assay. Extracted genomic DNA from each cell subset was distributed evenly across all wells of several immunoSEQ 96-well plates, and each plate was treated as a replicate. Each replicate PCR for sorted subsets received approximately 200 ng genomic DNA, equal to roughly 33,000 T cell genomes. The purified libraries were quantified using a Qubit 3.0 fluorometer, sized with a Bioanalyzer 2100, and then quantified again using the KAPA Library Quantification kit. Every immunoSEQ 96-well plate was sequenced on a separate single-read 150-cycle Illumina NextSeq 550 flow cell. Processing in the source paper ran as follows. Because the immunoSEQ output included only junctional sequences and no quality scores, the filtering could not be the same as the filtering used for full-length reads. To assign V/J genes and CDR3, sequences were annotated using PyIR, a Python wrapper for IgBLAST v1.9, with IMGT germline references. Reads were filtered out if the reads had weak V/J assignments (E-value above 1e-6), no CDR3, stop codons, out-of-frame junctions, or ambiguous translated residues. V3J clonotypes were defined as sequences sharing an identical inferred V gene, J gene, and CDR3 amino acid sequence. The percentage overlap between two repertoires was calculated by dividing the number of shared unique clonotypes by the size of the smaller repertoire. Repertoire richness was assessed with RTK rarefaction, the Chao1 estimator, and Recon v2.1 estimates of unobserved clonotypes. Generation probabilities for all TCRbeta clonotypes obtained by the gDNA method from four donors were computed using OLGA. Entries here come from immuneACCESS through TCRdb and include only in-frame sequences with V and J called. Some clones fail to appear in such tables; in the studies checked, an unresolved V gene covers under half of the shortfall, and the cause of the remainder is unknown. V and J calls and clone size are those listed in that table; D and trimming were worked out from the DNA. This sample comprises approximately 1.5 million clones, around 98% of them detected only once. The ten top clones hold 0.45% of the sample.

With regard to this clone: The specificity of this receptor is unknown. No per-base quality is available; no much larger clone lies one base away.

The donors were healthy, HIV-negative adults who had no recently reported acute infections or vaccinations. Every donor was a Caucasian adult living in Nashville, Tennessee, USA. Magnetic negative selection was used to enrich CD4+ T cells, after which naive cells were positively selected on CD45RA and the negative fraction became the memory subset. Blood was obtained by leukapheresis, after which PBMCs were separated by Ficoll-Histopaque density gradient centrifugation and cryopreserved in liquid nitrogen vapor phase. Analytical flow cytometry was used to check the purity and quantity of every magnetically sorted T cell population. From each sorted fraction, genomic DNA was isolated and quantified by UV absorbance on a Nanodrop 2000c.

The chain couples TRBV14 to TRBJ2-1; the junction holds 8 bases that match TRBD1. Specimen: naive CD4+ T cells sorted from blood. The sample's cell subset or site label, in plain terms: CD45RA+ positively selected. This clonotype originated in a man aged 25-45 years in good health. The DNA sequence follows: TGTGCCAGCAGCCCACTAAGTTGGACAGGGAGAGCGGACAATGAGCAGTTCTTC. This gives the protein CASSPLSWTGRADNEQFF. With the portions outside the CDR3 filled from the reference TRBV14 and TRBJ2-1 genes, the complete variable region becomes EAGVTQFPSHSVIEKGQTVTLRCDPISGHDNLYWYRRVMGKEIKFLLHFVKESKQDESGMPNNRFLAERTGGTYSTLKVQPAELEDSGVYFCASSPLSWTGRADNEQFFGPGTRLTVL.